The sequence of this T cell receptor (beta chain) was determined in a study of control samples from healthy donors and cancer patients. Produced via immunoSEQ multiplex PCR; TCRdb's table is partial and in-frame only. The repertoire holds 150,000 or so clones, about 90% seen once, with less than 0.75% in the top ten. Germline values: CDR1 SGHAT, CDR2 FQNNGV. V lost 4 bases to trimming and J lost 5 bases, with 8 bases between them. The CDR3 is made up of 12 amino acids. The source of this sequence is a woman under 40 in good health. The sequenced sample consisted of blood. J is TRBJ2-5 and V is TRBV11-2; D unresolved. The CDR3 sequence: CASSYSRETQYF. The DNA of the CDR3 is TGTGCCAGCAGCTATAGTAGGGAGACCCAGTACTTC. Filled out from reference TRBV11-2 and TRBJ2-5, the complete variable domain reads EAGVAQSPRYKIIEKRQSVAFWCNPISGHATLYWYQQILGQGPKLLIQFQNNGVVDDSQLPKDRFSAERLKGVDSTLKIQPAKLEDSAVYLCASSYSRETQYFGPGTRLLVL.